The TCR beta chain under discussion was sequenced for a study of blood T cell repertoires in COVID-19. In the study overall: Donors in the United States, Italy and Spain gave samples during acute or convalescent COVID-19. T cells, B-cell-depleted T cells, or PBMCs supplied cDNA or gDNA.

Authors' data handling: It was from reference gene primer amplification that nucleated cell counts were estimated. TCRdb's table, derived via immunoSEQ multiplex PCR, lists solely in-frame clones and lacks some. V and J calls and clone size are copied from that table; D and trimming were computed from the DNA. The sample has 130,000 to 150,000 clones; around 83% are singletons. The CDR3 covers 12 residues. The germline V and J ends were trimmed by 4 bases and 4 bases, with 6 bases remaining between them. The germline CDR1 and CDR2 sequences are SGHNT and YENEEA. The sample taken for sequencing was peripheral blood. J is TRBJ2-3 and V is TRBV11-3; D may be TRBD2 (5 bases). The source of this sequence is a woman older than 75 with acute or convalescent COVID-19. CDR3 bases: TGTGCCAGCAGCTCGGGGTCAGATACGCAGTATTTT. Its protein product is CASSSGSDTQYF.